Shown below are 3 T cell receptor beta chains from a single sample sequenced in a study of radiation and T cells in renal cell carcinoma. The treatment was: 15 Gy SBRT to primary tumor, nephrectomy 4 weeks later. Here immunoSEQ multiplex PCR was the method, and the copy in TCRdb shows in-frame clones only, minus some. The sample consists of about 13,000 clones, roughly a third of them appearing once. The specimen comprised tumor tissue, sampled from a patient whose treatment included radiotherapy and nephrectomy. These receptor sequences come from a man between 60 and 70 years old with renal cell carcinoma.

This sequence joins TRBV15 and TRBJ2-3; 11 positions match TRBD2. Germline-derived CDR1 and CDR2 are LNHNV and YYDKDF (reference sequence). The junction had 4 bases not matched to a gene; V was cut back by 3 bases and J by 2 bases. This CDR3 comprises 16 residues. This chain's CDR3 is CATSRTSGAFTDTQYF. Here the CDR3 DNA reads TGTGCCACCAGCAGGACTAGCGGGGCCTTCACAGATACGCAGTATTTT.

There are a few counts of this clone. The genes are TRBV20-1 and TRBJ1-2, with no clear D. The CDR3 totals 11 residues. V was trimmed by 4 bases and J by 7 bases, leaving 10 bases between them. Germline V gene sequence: CDR1 DFQATT, CDR2 SNEGSKA (reference sequence). CDR3 nucleotides: TGCAGTGCTATGGCCCCACGTGGCTACACCTTC. This translates into CSAMAPRGYTF.

The V call is TRBV9, the J call TRBJ2-5; 11 bases align to TRBD2. The CDR3 spans 18 residues. Germline V gene sequence: CDR1 SGDLS, CDR2 YYNGEE. The V and J ends lost 0 bases and 2 bases, in that order; junction bases with no gene match: 9. DNA for the CDR3: TGTGCCAGCAGCGTAGAAGGACTAGCGGGCGCCTCTCAAGAGACCCAGTACTTC. This sequence encodes CASSVEGLAGASQETQYF. Full variable domain (outside the CDR3, taken from reference TRBV9 and TRBJ2-5): DSGVTQTPKHLITATGQRVTLRCSPRSGDLSVYWYQQSLDQGLQFLIQYYNGEERAKGNILERFSAQQFPDLHSELNLSSLELGDSALYFCASSVEGLAGASQETQYFGPGTRLLVL.